Listed here are 10 T cell receptor beta chains from one sample, sequenced in a study of beta chain features in type 1 diabetes. Study-level results: People with Type 1 diabetes carried modestly yet significantly shorter TCRB CDR3s in all four CD4+ subsets.

Expressed TCRB transcripts were sequenced because the entire RNA isolate underwent reverse transcription. The protocol was immunoSEQ multiplex PCR, while the TCRdb copy is restricted to in-frame clones and leaves out a portion. The sample lists tens of thousands of clones, 50% to 70% seen once, with 0.37% in the top ten. These receptors have no identified antigens. Sequences were obtained from stem cell memory CD4+ T cells from blood. The receptors come from a man younger than 30 with type 1 diabetes.

This clone was seen a few times. This chain links TRBV28 with TRBJ2-1; the match to TRBD2 covers 11 bases. This CDR3 is 19 amino acids long. Trimming at V came to 5 bases and at J to 3 bases, leaving 15 bases not matched to a gene. CDR1 and CDR2 from the germline V gene are MDHEN and SYDVKM. Here the CDR3 DNA reads TGTGCCAGCAGTCCCAATCCGGGACAGGGACTAGCGGACTACAATGAGCAGTTCTTC. It translates to CASSPNPGQGLADYNEQFF.

The chain links TRBV28 to TRBJ2-1, with 16 bases matching TRBD2. The CDR3 sequence is 15 residues long. Unmatched junction bases numbered 7, after V lost 6 bases and J lost 11 bases. Germline V gene data show CDR1 as MDHEN and CDR2 as SYDVKM. In DNA, the CDR3 is TGTGCCAGCAGCCCGGGGACTAGCGGGAGGGTTAAGCAGTTCTTC. As protein: CASSPGTSGRVKQFF.

This clone has just a few counts. The V gene is TRBV5-1, the J gene TRBJ1-1; TRBD1 is a possible D gene (5 bases). The V and J ends lost 4 bases and 8 bases respectively, with 18 bases between them. Germline values: CDR1 SGHRS, CDR2 YFSETQ. CDR3 size: 14 residues. Written as DNA, the CDR3 is TGCGCCAGCAGCCAAGGGGAGGGCAGGATGGAAGCTTTCTTT. Translation: CASSQGEGRMEAFF.

V is TRBV10-2 and J is TRBJ1-4, with D possibly TRBD1 on 6 matching bases. Per the germline V gene, CDR1 is WSHSY and CDR2 is SAAADI. V lost 0 bases and J lost 10, with 12 bases in between. This CDR3 is built from 14 residues. The CDR3 loop reads CASSESRRGGKLFF. For the CDR3, the DNA is TGCGCCAGCAGTGAGTCCCGAAGGGGGGGAAAACTGTTTTTT.

The CDR3 loop reads CAWSGGTPGAGELFF. CDR3 DNA sequence: TGTGCCTGGAGCGGAGGGACCCCGGGGGCCGGGGAGCTGTTTTTT. The chain combines TRBV30 with TRBJ2-2; tentative D call: TRBD2 (6 bases). The germline V gene has CDR1 GTSNPN and CDR2 SVGIG (reference sequence). Trimming removed 3 bases at V and 6 bases at J, with 17 bases between. This CDR3 spans 15 amino acids.

The chain carries TRBV27 and TRBJ2-5, with 8 bases fitting TRBD1. The germline gives CDR1 MNHEY, CDR2 SMNVEV (reference sequence). This CDR3 comprises 15 residues. Unmatched junction bases numbered 8, after V lost 5 bases and J lost 3 bases. The CDR3, as DNA: TGTGCCAGCAGTCCATGGGACAGGACGAAAGAGACCCAGTACTTC. It specifies CASSPWDRTKETQYF.

CDR3 residues: CASIEPGSDTQYF. The CDR3 DNA sequence: TGTGCCAGCATCGAACCGGGATCAGATACGCAGTATTTT. This chain joins TRBV6-1 and TRBJ2-3; possible D gene TRBD2, 5 bases. Germline CDR1 MNHNS, CDR2 SASEGT. This CDR3 has 13 residues. V was cut by 7 bases and J by 4 bases, with 12 bases left in between.

This sequence joins TRBV30 and TRBJ2-7; no reliable D call. CDR1 and CDR2 (germline): GTSNPN, SVGIG (reference sequence). This CDR3 has 13 residues. V was trimmed by 0 bases and J by 1 base, leaving 7 bases between them. This CDR3 is CAWSVSRSYEQYF. CDR3 in DNA: TGTGCCTGGAGTGTATCCAGGTCCTACGAGCAGTACTTC.

The gene calls are TRBV7-2 and TRBJ2-3; tentative D call: TRBD2 (5 bases). This CDR3 contains 16 residues. The germline V gene has CDR1 SGHTA and CDR2 FQGNSA. Trimming pared 2 bases from V and 3 bases from J, leaving 15 bases between. CDR3 bases: TGTGCCAGCAGCTTATTGTACGGGGTGTGGACAGATACGCAGTATTTT. This translates into CASSLLYGVWTDTQYF.

In its sample, this clone was seen a few times. This rearrangement joins TRBV5-1 to TRBJ2-4; D not certain. The CDR3 covers 17 residues. The V gene lost 3 bases and the J gene lost 0 bases, with 16 bases spanning the gap. Germline lookup yields CDR1 SGHRS and CDR2 YFSETQ. The CDR3 protein is CASSSGSSDIAKNIQYF. In DNA form, the CDR3 reads TGCGCCAGCAGCTCGGGTTCTTCGGATATAGCCAAAAACATTCAGTACTTC.